This TCR beta chain comes out of a study of T cells in Graves' hyperthyroidism and ophthalmopathy. Study conclusions and caveats: Appearing also in blood were most of the thyroid clonotypes expanded above 0.001.

In this sample, this clonotype turned up a few times. The antigen is unknown. Patients aged 18 to 65 had newly diagnosed hyperthyroidism lasting under 2 months. The TCR beta CDR3 regions underwent amplification using RNA transcripts as the source. A set of HTBI primers served as the primers for a first-round RT-PCR of the TCR CDR3. From the multiplex PCR reads, TCRdb called clonotypes with MiXCR, one entry per CDR3 protein. The table has 600,000 to 750,000 distinct CDR3 sequences, approximately 15% seen once. Germline CDR1 reads SGHVS; CDR2 reads FQNEAQ. Deletions cut 3 bases from V and 7 bases from J, with 15 bases between. The CDR3 totals 14 residues.

The sample taken for sequencing was blood. This receptor was obtained from a man in his forties or fifties with Graves' hyperthyroidism. V is TRBV7-8 and J is TRBJ1-1; D might be TRBD1 (5 bases). Here the CDR3 DNA reads TGTGCCAGCAGCTTGGGGCCATCCGGGATTGAAGCTTTCTTT. Its translation is CASSLGPSGIEAFF.